This T cell receptor beta chain came from a study of read filtering for tumor transcriptome and immune sequencing. About the research overall: By R-ISS, stages I, II and III held approximately 8, 16 and 7 patients. Whole-transcriptome libraries were prepared after DNase treatment. TCR-mapped reads were about 3.5 to 10.27 million with IR-seq versus roughly 75 to 1,400 with RNA-seq.

The library was built from around 0.4 ug RNA with molecular barcoded adaptors for alpha/delta and beta/gamma chains. In TCRdb, the reads were re-called with MiXCR into one record per CDR3 protein. This sample has roughly 67,000 distinct CDR3 sequences, with less than 20% found just once. There are a few counts of this clonotype. What it binds is not known. The study, taken as a whole, reports: In IR-seq, single-read clonotypes were roughly 80% of clonotypes but around 3.5% of reads.

The CDR3 has 12 residues. Trimming pared 11 bases from V and 1 base from J, leaving 9 bases between. Germline loops: CDR1 SGHAT, CDR2 FQNNGV. This clonotype originated in a donor at least 40 years old with multiple myeloma. V and J are TRBV11-2 and TRBJ2-1, with D possibly being TRBD2 (5 bases). Sequenced sample: a population of CD138-negative cells sorted from bone marrow. CDR3 sequence: CASGMSYNEQFF. DNA of the CDR3: TGTGCCTCCGGGATGTCCTACAATGAGCAGTTCTTC.